This entry describes one TCR beta chain. As yet, its antigen is unknown. The data originate from a study of radiotherapy plus CTLA-4 blockade in lung cancer. General study findings and limits: In blood, after radiotherapy plus ipilimumab, tumor-derived TCR clones expanded. Best predicting response, reportedly, were early blood T cell clone dynamics, with interferon-beta.

Patients with chemo-refractory metastatic non-small-cell lung cancer received focal radiation plus CTLA-4 blockade with ipilimumab. The method was immunoSEQ multiplex PCR; TCRdb's version includes in-frame clones alone and lacks a portion of them. The sample shows roughly 62,000 clones, about 80% of them seen only once. The origin of this receptor is a human donor with non-small cell lung cancer who had a complete response to radiotherapy plus ipilimumab. The material was peripheral blood, obtained from a patient treated with radiotherapy plus ipilimumab.

Here the CDR3 DNA reads TGTGCCAGCAGCCCCCTCCGAAATTCGCCCAAGATGTACTTC. As protein: CASSPLRNSPKMYF. The rearrangement links TRBV6-1 to TRBJ2-5; D uncertain. V was shortened by 6 bases and J by 13 bases, with 24 bases between the two germline ends. In germline, CDR1 is MNHNS, CDR2 SASEGT. This CDR3 has 14 residues.